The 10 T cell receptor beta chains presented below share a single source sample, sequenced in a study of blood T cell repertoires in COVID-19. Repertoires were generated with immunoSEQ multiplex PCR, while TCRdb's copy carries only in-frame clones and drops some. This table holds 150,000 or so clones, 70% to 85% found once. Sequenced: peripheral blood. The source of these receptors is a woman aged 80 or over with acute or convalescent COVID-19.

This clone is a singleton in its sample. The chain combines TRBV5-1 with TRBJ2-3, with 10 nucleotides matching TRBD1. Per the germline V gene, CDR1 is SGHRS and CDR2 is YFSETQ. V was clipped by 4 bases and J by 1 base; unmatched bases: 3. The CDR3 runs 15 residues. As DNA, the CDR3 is TGCGCCAGCAGCACAGGGACAGGGGGCACAGATACGCAGTATTTT. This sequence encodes CASSTGTGGTDTQYF.

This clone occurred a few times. The CDR3 DNA follows: TGCGCCAGCAGCCAACGGGACAGGTCCTCCTACGAGCAGTACTTC. As protein: CASSQRDRSSYEQYF. The rearrangement links TRBV4-1 to TRBJ2-7; 8 bases are shared with TRBD1. In germline, CDR1 is MGHRA, CDR2 YSYEKL. CDR3 length equals 15 residues. Trimming took 2 bases from V and 0 from J; bases not matched to a gene: 3.

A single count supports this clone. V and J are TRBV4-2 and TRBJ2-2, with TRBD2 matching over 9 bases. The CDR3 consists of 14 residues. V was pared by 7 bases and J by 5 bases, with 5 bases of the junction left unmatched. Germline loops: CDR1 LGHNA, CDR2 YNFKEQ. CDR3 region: CASTAGGDTGELFF. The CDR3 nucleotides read TGTGCCAGCACCGCGGGGGGGGATACCGGGGAGCTGTTTTTT.

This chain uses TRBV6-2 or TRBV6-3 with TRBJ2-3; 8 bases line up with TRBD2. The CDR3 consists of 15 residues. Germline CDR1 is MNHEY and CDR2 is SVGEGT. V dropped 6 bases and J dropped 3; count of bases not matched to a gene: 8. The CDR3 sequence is CASSPGGLGTDTQYF. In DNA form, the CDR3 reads TGTGCCAGCAGCCCGGGGGGGCTGGGTACAGATACGCAGTATTTT.

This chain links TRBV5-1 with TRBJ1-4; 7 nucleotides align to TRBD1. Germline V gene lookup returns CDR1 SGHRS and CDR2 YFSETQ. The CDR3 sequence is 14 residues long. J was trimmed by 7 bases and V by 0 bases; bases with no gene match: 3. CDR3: CASSLGTGVEKLFF. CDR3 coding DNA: TGCGCCAGCAGCTTGGGGACAGGAGTTGAAAAACTGTTTTTT.

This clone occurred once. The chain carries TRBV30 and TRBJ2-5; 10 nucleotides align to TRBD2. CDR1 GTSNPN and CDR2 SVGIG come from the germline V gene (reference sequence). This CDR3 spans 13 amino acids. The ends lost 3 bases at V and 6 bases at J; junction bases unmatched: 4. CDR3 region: CAWSTSGVKTQYF. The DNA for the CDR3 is TGTGCCTGGAGCACTAGCGGGGTAAAGACCCAGTACTTC.

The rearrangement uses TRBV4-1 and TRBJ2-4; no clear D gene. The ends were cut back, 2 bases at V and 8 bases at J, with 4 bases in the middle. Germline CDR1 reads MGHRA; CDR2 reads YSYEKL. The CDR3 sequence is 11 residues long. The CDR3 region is CASSQLDIQYF. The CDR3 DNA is TGCGCCAGCAGCCAATTAGACATTCAGTACTTC.

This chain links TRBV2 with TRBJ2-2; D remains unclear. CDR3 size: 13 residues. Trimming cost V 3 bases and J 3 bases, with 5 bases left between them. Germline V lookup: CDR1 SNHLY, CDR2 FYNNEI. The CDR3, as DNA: TGTGCCAGCAGTGAGAGTCACACCGGGGAGCTGTTTTTT. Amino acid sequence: CASSESHTGELFF.

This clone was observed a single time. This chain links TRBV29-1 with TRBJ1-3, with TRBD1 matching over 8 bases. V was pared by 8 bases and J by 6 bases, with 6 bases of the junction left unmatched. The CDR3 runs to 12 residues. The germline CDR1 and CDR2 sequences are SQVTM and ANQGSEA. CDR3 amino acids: CSYSTGANTIYF. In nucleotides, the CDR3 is TGCAGCTACTCGACAGGGGCAAACACCATATATTTT.

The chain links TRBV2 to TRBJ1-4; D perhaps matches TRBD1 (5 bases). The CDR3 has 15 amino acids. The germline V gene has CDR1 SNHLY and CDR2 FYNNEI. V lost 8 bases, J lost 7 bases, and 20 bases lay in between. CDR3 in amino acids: CASGLGGGEGEKLFF. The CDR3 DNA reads TGTGCCAGCGGTCTTGGTGGGGGGGAAGGTGAAAAACTGTTTTTT.